Listed here are 10 T cell receptor beta chains from one sample, sequenced in a study of regulatory T cells in long-lasting Graves disease (TCRdb year 2021). Reading the label with the study, this specimen's time point is: newly diagnosed GD, antithyroid drugs for less than 3 months. For both TCR sequencing and RNA sequencing, RNA was extracted from PBMCs in TRIzol. Libraries were made using multiplex PCR. Reads for this sample came from an Illumina HiSeq 4000. iRepertoire HTBI primers and Arm-PCR amplification of CDR3 regions were used to construct TCR beta libraries. TCRdb redid the processing of the public reads, applying fastp at Q25 and MiXCR, and retained in-frame beta chains. Merged by CDR3 protein, the rows form single entries marked with the most common genes and DNA. The sample yields 400,000 to 500,000 distinct CDR3 sequences; 14% were counted once. Roughly 18% of the sample comes from the top ten.

Another study also made use of these data, one on T cells in Graves' hyperthyroidism and ophthalmopathy.

Sequencing was performed on peripheral blood mononuclear cells (PBMCs), taken at new diagnosis, from a patient treated with antithyroid drugs. All receptors come from a woman in her fifties or sixties with Graves disease. Donor details come from another sample of the same person, matched by shared clones.

This clonotype was counted at least ten times. This chain links TRBV29-1 with TRBJ1-1, with D maybe TRBD1 (5 bases). This CDR3 has 12 residues. Germline CDR1 is SQVTM and CDR2 is ANQGSEA. Trimming cost V 6 bases and J 4 bases, with 12 bases left between them. This CDR3 reads CSVRRESTEAFF. The CDR3 bases are TGCAGCGTCCGCAGGGAATCCACTGAAGCTTTCTTT.

This clonotype was detected ten times or more. The CDR3 sequence: CSVEDRGTRTGGEQFF. CDR3 nucleotides: TGCAGCGTTGAAGATCGTGGGACAAGGACCGGTGGTGAGCAGTTCTTC. The chain links TRBV29-1 to TRBJ2-1; D may be TRBD1 (6 bases). The germline gives CDR1 SQVTM, CDR2 ANQGSEA. The V gene lost 0 bases and the J gene lost 9 bases, with 21 bases spanning the gap. The CDR3 covers 16 residues.

In its sample, this clonotype was seen many times. The V gene is TRBV27, the J gene TRBJ2-3, with D uncertain. Deletions cut 3 bases from V and 4 bases from J, with 14 bases between. The CDR3 sequence is 15 residues long. Germline V CDR1 and CDR2: MNHEY, SMNVEV (reference sequence). The CDR3, as DNA: TGTGCCAGCAGTTTCCGCGCGTTTGTGGCAGATACGCAGTATTTT. It codes for CASSFRAFVADTQYF.

The chain employs TRBV27 and TRBJ1-2; D remains ambiguous. The CDR3 covers 14 residues. V lost 2 bases and J lost 2, with 9 bases in between. Per germline, CDR1 MNHEY and CDR2 SMNVEV (reference sequence). In nucleotides, the CDR3 is TGTGCCAGCAGTTTACATAAGGGAAACTATGGCTACACCTTC. Its protein is CASSLHKGNYGYTF.

This clonotype appeared a few times. This chain joins TRBV2 and TRBJ2-2, with D possibly TRBD1 on 7 matching bases. This CDR3 is 16 amino acids long. V lost 4 bases and J 4 bases, leaving 16 bases between the germline ends. Germline assignment: CDR1 SNHLY and CDR2 FYNNEI. Here the CDR3 DNA reads TGTGCCAGCAGTGCCGCCGGGACAGCGGGCACCGGGGAGCTGTTTTTT. Encoded protein: CASSAAGTAGTGELFF.

At least ten counts were recorded for this clonotype. The V gene is TRBV11-2, the J gene TRBJ1-4, with a weak D call TRBD1 (5 bases). Germline-derived CDR1 and CDR2 are SGHAT and FQNNGV. V was cut by 3 bases and J by 5 bases, with 13 bases left in between. The CDR3 runs 15 residues. The CDR3 region has the DNA TGTGCCAGCAGCTTCGAAGGGTGGACAAATGAAAAACTGTTTTTT. Its protein is CASSFEGWTNEKLFF.

This clonotype was observed a few times. This sequence joins TRBV25-1 and TRBJ2-5; TRBD1 agrees at 7 bases. J lost 5 bases, V lost 1 base, and 4 bases had no gene match. This CDR3 is built from 14 residues. Germline CDR1 is MGHDK and CDR2 is SYGVNS. CDR3 protein: CASSEWNRGETQYF. For the CDR3, the DNA is TGTGCCAGCAGTGAATGGAACAGGGGCGAGACCCAGTACTTC. Together with reference TRBV25-1 and TRBJ2-5, the CDR3 gives the full variable domain: EADIYQTPRYLVIGTGKKITLECSQTMGHDKMYWYQQDPGMELHLIHYSYGVNSTEKGDLSSESTVSRIRTEHFPLTLESARPSHTSQYLCASSEWNRGETQYFGPGTRLLVL.

The gene calls are TRBV6-1 and TRBJ1-3; 7 bases agree with TRBD1. The CDR3 runs to 14 residues. Germline values: CDR1 MNHNS, CDR2 SASEGT. V was pared by 6 bases and J by 3 bases, with 5 bases of the junction left unmatched. CDR3 loop: CASRLQGHGNTIYF. CDR3 nucleotides: TGTGCCAGCAGGTTACAGGGGCATGGAAACACCATATATTTT.

This clonotype has a handful of counts. One end of the junction varies from germline; a read error may be responsible. This rearrangement joins TRBV29-1 to TRBJ1-4, with a possible D match to TRBD1 (5 bases). The germline V gene encodes CDR1 SQVTM and CDR2 ANQGSEA. The CDR3 extends over 13 amino acids. The CDR3 here is CSAPPGPHEELFF. The CDR3 DNA reads as TGCAGCGCACCCCCGGGACCGCATGAAGAACTGTTTTTT.

The chain joins TRBV6-5 to TRBJ1-3, with D possibly being TRBD1 (5 bases). CDR1 MNHEY and CDR2 SVGAGI come from the germline V gene. The CDR3 contains 16 residues. V lost 4 bases and J 5 bases, leaving 18 bases between the germline ends. Here the CDR3 reads CASSSAYSGGRNTIYF. CDR3 DNA sequence: TGTGCCAGCAGTTCCGCCTATTCCGGGGGACGAAACACCATATATTTT.